This passage covers 8 T cell receptor beta chains from one sample sequenced in a study of shared clonotypes between healthy human individuals. Terminally differentiated effector memory CD45RA+ cells were excluded by CCR7 positive selection of CD45RO-negative cells. Sequencing used immunoSEQ multiplex PCR; TCRdb keeps in-frame clones, though not all of them. The profile shows hundreds of thousands of clones, approximately 95% of them singletons. Sequenced: naive CD8+ T cells sorted from blood. These receptors all come from a woman aged 25 to 45 in good health.

Note on this clone: The junction shows a germline mismatch at one end, possibly a read error. J is TRBJ2-7 and V is TRBV28; D gene ambiguous. In germline, CDR1 is MDHEN, CDR2 SYDVKM. This CDR3 has 13 amino acids. The CDR3 DNA is TGTGCCAGCAGTTTAAGGGCATATCACGAGAAGTACTTC. The encoded protein is CASSLRAYHEKYF.

The chain combines TRBV6-1 with TRBJ1-5; D is perhaps TRBD1 (5 bases). This CDR3 has 15 amino acids. V shed 2 bases and J shed 0 bases, with 8 bases lying between them. CDR1 and CDR2 (germline): MNHNS, SASEGT. The CDR3 coding sequence is TGTGCCAGCAGTGAAATCACAGGTAGCAATCAGCCCCAGCATTTT. Protein sequence: CASSEITGSNQPQHF.

The V and J genes are TRBV27 and TRBJ2-1, with D possibly being TRBD1 or TRBD2 (5 bases each). The V and J ends lost 5 bases and 6 bases respectively, with 23 bases between them. Germline CDR1 and CDR2: MNHEY and SMNVEV (reference sequence). The CDR3 is made up of 17 amino acids. The CDR3: CASSHENTGGTFNEQFF. The CDR3 bases are TGTGCCAGCAGTCATGAAAATACTGGGGGAACCTTCAATGAGCAGTTCTTC.

The V call is TRBV2, the J call TRBJ2-7, with D possibly matching TRBD2 (6 bases). The CDR3 extends over 14 amino acids. CDR1 is SNHLY and CDR2 is FYNNEI in the germline V gene. V was shortened by 4 bases and J by 2 bases, with 12 bases between the two germline ends. The CDR3 region is CASSGRAHTYEQYF. As DNA, the CDR3 is TGTGCCAGCAGTGGGAGGGCTCATACCTACGAGCAGTACTTC. The full variable domain, rest sourced from reference TRBV2 and TRBJ2-7, is EPEVTQTPSHQVTQMGQEVILRCVPISNHLYFYWYRQILGQKVEFLVSFYNNEISEKSEIFDDQFSVERPDGSNFTLKIRSTKLEDSAMYFCASSGRAHTYEQYFGPGTRLTVT.

The chain is built from TRBV27 and TRBJ2-7; 9 nucleotides line up with TRBD1. Losses at the gene ends were 2 bases for V and 5 bases for J; bases not matched to a gene: 4. The CDR3 runs 14 residues. CDR1 is MNHEY and CDR2 is SMNVEV in the germline V gene (reference sequence). The CDR3 coding sequence is TGTGCCAGCAGTTTAGGGACAGGGTTAAACGAGCAGTACTTC. Its protein product is CASSLGTGLNEQYF.

This chain joins TRBV11-3 and TRBJ2-7; no clear D. The germline V and J ends were trimmed by 0 bases and 3 bases, with 6 bases remaining between them. Germline CDR1 reads SGHNT; CDR2 reads YENEEA. The CDR3 extends over 13 amino acids. The CDR3: CASSLDQDYEQYF. CDR3 coding DNA: TGTGCCAGCAGCTTAGACCAGGACTACGAGCAGTACTTC.

The chain joins TRBV11-2 to TRBJ2-7; 9 nucleotides agree with TRBD1. CDR3 length: 14 residues. Germline V gene lookup returns CDR1 SGHAT and CDR2 FQNNGV. Trimming cost V 5 bases and J 3 bases; bases outside gene matches: 5. CDR3: CASSDGTGFYEQYF. In DNA, the CDR3 is TGTGCCAGCAGCGACGGGACAGGGTTCTACGAGCAGTACTTC.

A word on this clone: The same CDR3 also results from other DNA sequences found in this sample. The J gene is TRBJ2-7, the V gene TRBV27, with D uncertain. The CDR3 runs 13 residues. Trimming took 5 bases from V and 2 from J, leaving 10 bases between them. Germline values: CDR1 MNHEY, CDR2 SMNVEV (reference sequence). The CDR3 sequence is CASSAGFPYEQYF. The DNA for the CDR3 is TGTGCCAGCAGTGCAGGCTTCCCCTACGAGCAGTACTTC.